Listed below are T cell receptor beta chains from one sample, sequenced in a study of graft-versus-host responses after intestinal transplantation. For these receptors, no antigen is known. Sequenced by immunoSEQ multiplex PCR; TCRdb stores in-frame clones only, minus some. The table includes 30,000 to 35,000 clones, about 80% detected once. The specimen comprised unstimulated CD8+ T cells sorted from spleen or lymph node cells, sampled before intestinal transplant. These receptors were collected from a human donor who received an intestinal transplant. The CDR3 runs from the conserved cysteine through the conserved F or W. A D gene is named only where the DNA matches it firmly. Size values are once, few and many counts, or a class for expanded clones, and some rows have none.

TRBV5-5	-	TRBJ1-1	-	CASTDIGGRDTEAFF	TGTGCCAGCACCGATATCGGGGGTCGGGACACTGAAGCTTTCTTT
TRBV27	-	TRBJ2-1	TRBD1	CASSWDRGSSYNEQFF	TGTGCCAGCAGTTGGGACAGGGGGAGCTCCTACAATGAGCAGTTCTTC
TRBV29-1	-	TRBJ2-1	-	CSVVLRGGYNEQFF	TGCAGCGTTGTACTGCGGGGAGGCTACAATGAGCAGTTCTTC
TRBV27	-	TRBJ1-2	TRBD1	CASGLTGGAGNYGYTF	TGTGCCAGCGGCTTGACAGGGGGGGCGGGCAACTATGGCTACACCTTC
TRBV4-1	few	TRBJ1-5	-	CASSQFIVSLDQPQHF	TGCGCCAGCAGCCAATTCATAGTCTCTTTGGATCAGCCCCAGCATTTT
TRBV5-6	-	TRBJ1-4	-	CASSFSKSFEKLFF	TGTGCCAGCAGCTTTTCGAAAAGCTTTGAAAAACTGTTTTTT
TRBV27	-	TRBJ1-1	-	CASSSGWANTEAFF	TGTGCCAGCAGTTCGGGGTGGGCTAACACTGAAGCTTTCTTT
TRBV10-3	-	TRBJ2-7	-	CAINRAGAYEQYF	TGTGCCATCAACCGGGCAGGGGCCTACGAGCAGTACTTC
TRBV23-1	-	TRBJ2-7	TRBD1	CAGPVDRGDEQYF	TGCGCGGGCCCCGTGGACAGGGGGGACGAGCAGTACTTC
TRBV7-9	-	TRBJ2-7	TRBD2	CASSLVRPGLGDEQYF	TGTGCCAGCAGCTTAGTTCGACCGGGACTAGGGGACGAGCAGTACTTC
TRBV27	-	TRBJ2-1	TRBD2	CASSPRVAGYNEQFF	TGTGCCAGCAGTCCTAGAGTAGCGGGGTACAATGAGCAGTTCTTC
TRBV7-8	-	TRBJ1-1	-	CASSLGRVGTEAFF	TGTGCCAGCAGCTTAGGCCGGGTTGGGACTGAAGCTTTCTTT
TRBV18	-	TRBJ2-7	-	CASSPPTVYEQYF	TGTGCCAGCTCACCCCCGACAGTCTACGAGCAGTACTTC
TRBV5-5	-	TRBJ1-1	-	CASRGVGGWYTEAFF	TGTGCCAGCAGAGGGGTGGGGGGGTGGTACACTGAAGCTTTCTTT
TRBV14	once	TRBJ2-5	-	CASSQRTFQETQYF	TGTGCCAGCAGCCAAAGGACATTCCAAGAGACCCAGTACTTC
TRBV19	-	TRBJ1-5	-	CASSIGHGGTWGNQPQHF	TGTGCCAGTAGTATAGGCCACGGGGGGACATGGGGCAATCAGCCCCAGCATTTT
TRBV14	-	TRBJ1-1	TRBD1	CASRDRGNTEAFF	TGTGCCAGCAGAGACAGGGGGAACACTGAAGCTTTCTTT
TRBV7-8	once	TRBJ2-1	-	CASSAAGPIEQFF	TGTGCCAGCAGCGCCGCGGGGCCGATTGAGCAGTTCTTC
TRBV7-7	-	TRBJ2-2	TRBD1	CASSQDRGITGELFF	TGTGCCAGCAGCCAAGACAGGGGGATCACCGGGGAGCTGTTTTTT
TRBV15	-	TRBJ2-3	-	CATSRAPMDTQYF	TGTGCCACCAGCAGAGCCCCCATGGATACGCAGTATTTT
TRBV19	-	TRBJ2-2	-	CASLRSGELFF	TGTGCCAGTCTAAGAAGCGGGGAGCTGTTTTTT
TRBV10-1	-	TRBJ2-3	TRBD2	CASSGEAGGLQDTQYF	TGCGCCAGCAGTGGAGAAGCGGGAGGCCTGCAAGATACGCAGTATTTT
TRBV19	-	TRBJ2-7	TRBD2	CASSRASGGPHSYEQYF	TGTGCCAGTAGTCGCGCCAGCGGGGGGCCCCACTCCTACGAGCAGTACTTC
TRBV4-2	few	TRBJ2-7	-	CASSPMGSADYEQYF	TGTGCCAGCAGCCCTATGGGTAGCGCAGACTACGAGCAGTACTTC
TRBV27	-	TRBJ2-7	-	CASSAGLYYEQYF	TGTGCCAGCAGTGCGGGACTCTACTACGAGCAGTACTTC
TRBV28	-	TRBJ2-3	-	CAGGATSTDTQYF	TGTGCCGGGGGGGCCACTAGCACAGATACGCAGTATTTT
TRBV18	-	TRBJ2-1	-	CASSRTTSSNEQFF	TGTGCCAGCTCACGGACGACTAGTAGCAATGAGCAGTTCTTC
TRBV5-1	-	TRBJ2-3	-	CASSLEYPGPDTQYF	TGCGCCAGCAGCTTGGAATACCCAGGCCCTGATACGCAGTATTTT
TRBV4-1	-	TRBJ2-7	-	CASSQLGLHYEQYF	TGCGCCAGCAGCCAACTGGGACTCCACTACGAGCAGTACTTC
TRBV7-2	-	TRBJ1-2	TRBD1	CASSPSDRVGYGYTF	TGTGCCAGCAGCCCATCGGACAGGGTCGGCTATGGCTACACCTTC
TRBV6-4	-	TRBJ2-5	-	CASKAGKETQYF	TGTGCCAGCAAGGCAGGGAAAGAGACCCAGTACTTC
TRBV27	-	TRBJ1-1	TRBD1	CASSLDRWDTEAFF	TGTGCCAGCAGTTTGGACAGGTGGGACACTGAAGCTTTCTTT
TRBV2	-	TRBJ2-3	TRBD2	CASSELAGGVTDTQYF	TGTGCCAGCAGTGAACTGGCGGGGGGGGTGACAGATACGCAGTATTTT
TRBV5-4	-	TRBJ2-4	-	CASSTTGSDQYF	TGTGCCAGCAGCACAACAGGGTCGGATCAGTACTTC
TRBV5-4	-	TRBJ1-5	TRBD1	CASSLDRGQPQHF	TGTGCCAGCAGCTTGGACAGGGGTCAGCCCCAGCATTTT
TRBV7-9	-	TRBJ1-1	TRBD1	CASSHTQGSNTEAFF	TGTGCCAGCAGCCACACACAGGGGTCCAACACTGAAGCTTTCTTT
TRBV6-1	-	TRBJ2-3	TRBD1	CASSGTGGWSTQYF	TGTGCCAGCAGTGGAACAGGGGGCTGGTCTACGCAGTATTTT
TRBV4-2	few	TRBJ2-1	-	CASSLDSYNEQFF	TGTGCCAGCAGCTTAGACAGTTACAATGAGCAGTTCTTC
TRBV4-2	-	TRBJ1-2	TRBD1	CASTGQAPYGYTF	TGTGCCAGCACCGGACAGGCTCCCTATGGCTACACCTTC
TRBV5-1	-	TRBJ2-7	-	CASSLGLGFNEQYF	TGCGCCAGCAGCTTGGGACTAGGTTTTAACGAGCAGTACTTC